This TCR beta chain originates from a study of blood T cells in healthy people across ages (dated by TCRdb to the mid-2010s). With regard to the full study: Template switching captured roughly one uniquely barcoded TCR beta cDNA molecule per two T cells in model experiments. Using the same blood draw, the study looked at two additional independent replicas of 1 million unique cDNA reads for two donors, one aged 18 to 29 and the other aged 80 or older. Using deep sequencing normalized with unique cDNA molecular identifiers, the study measured how TCR beta repertoire diversity changes with age. Four age groups were formed from the donors: young (average approximately 17 years), middle-aged (just under 40), aged (approximately 60) and long-lived (around 82). To avoid experimental bias, donors of different ages were randomly spread across the sequencing lanes. On the study overall, not on this receptor specifically: Total diversity estimates from one million sequenced T cells were considered lower bounds and underestimates. Observed TCR beta diversity correlated strongly with the percentage of naive T cells measured by flow cytometry. Because donor CMV infection status was unknown, age-related changes in expanded clonotypes were potentially confounded. As age increased, observed TCR beta diversity per million T cells dropped in a roughly linear way, and a significant reduction was already evident by age around 41. Bulk unsorted PBMC profiling prevented conclusive comparison of naive and antigen-experienced compartments. Compared with the aged group, the long-lived group had more naive CD4+ T cells, fewer expanded clones and increased TCR diversity, suggesting age selection.

This clonotype was counted only a few times. There is no known antigen for this receptor. The sample holds no much larger clone one base away, and base qualities are not on file. The CDR3 holds 16 amino acids from the cysteine to the phenylalanine. Here the CDR3 DNA is all that survives: 48 bases in frame from base 1. From the germline V gene, CDR1 is LGHNT and CDR2 is FRNRAP. At the junction V is shortened by 7 bases and J by 6 bases; bases outside the gene matches: 10. Library construction relied on 5' RACE. The second PCR ran for roughly 6 to 11 cycles and used a J-beta primer mix along with a sample-barcoded 5' primer. A unique molecular identifier was introduced onto each TCR beta cDNA molecule by a template-switch 5' adaptor carrying 12 random nucleotides. Each sample yielded at least 2.5 million CDR3-containing paired-end reads. First-strand cDNA was synthesized from all RNA with the Mint cDNA synthesis kit, primed by a TRBC-specific oligonucleotide. Following uracil-DNA glycosylase treatment, all cDNA underwent a first 18-cycle PCR with the universal primers M1SS and BC2_uni_R. The paper's data handling went like this. For normalization, 1 million high-quality reads, each with a distinct molecular identifier, were randomly selected from each sample. Reads with shared molecular identifiers were discarded instead of being binned into consensus sequences. MiTCR, set to a Q25 quality threshold and the strictest error-elimination algorithm, was used for CDR3 identification, clonotype clustering and error correction. A nonparametric unseen species model with Euler transformation was used to estimate a lower bound on total TCR beta diversity. The public reads were reanalyzed by TCRdb: fastp trimming at Q25, MiXCR alignment, in-frame beta chains only. Each entry merges the rows of one CDR3 protein and shows their most common DNA and genes. The authors' filters were not applied to this entry. This sample lists fewer than 2,000,000 distinct CDR3 sequences; about two fifths were detected once. In total, the top ten clones hold 23% of the sample.

Systemically healthy Caucasian individuals from Russia, some 36 in total and aged about 6 to 90 years, were included as donors. Each donor gave approximately 10 milliliters of peripheral blood, collected into EDTA-treated Vacutainer tubes. Ficoll-Paque density-gradient centrifugation was used to isolate PBMCs, with at least 6 million per sample. Trizol reagent was used to extract total RNA from PBMCs, with at least 5.5 micrograms per sample. The percentages of naive CD45RAhigh/CD27high T cells were determined by flow cytometry on a PBMC aliquot from every donor. This clonotype was obtained from a human donor in good health. The chain is encoded by TRBV12-5 joined to TRBJ2-2; TRBD2 lines up with 11 middle nucleotides. Sequenced sample: blood. CDR3 protein: CASVFLAGGTSGELFF. The DNA is as follows: TGTGCTAGTGTTTTTCTAGCGGGGGGAACGTCCGGGGAGCTGTTTTTT.